This paragraph reports one T cell receptor (beta chain). Its target is not known. The sample comes from a study of cytomegalovirus exposure and HLA in healthy donors. Whole-study findings and limits: Three of the chains that were CMV-associated were confirmed in vitro to be specific for CMV antigens.

Germline CDR1 and CDR2: SNHLY and FYNNEI. This CDR3 region has 14 residues. V gave up 2 bases and J gave up 0 bases, with 6 bases separating them. The PCR was carried out with 60 Vbeta primers and 13 Jbeta primers. TCRdb's table, derived via immunoSEQ multiplex PCR, lists solely in-frame clones and lacks some. Here the sample spans roughly 100,000 clones, roughly 76% being singletons. This sequence joins TRBV2 and TRBJ2-3; D is undetermined. Sequencing was performed on PBMCs. This clonotype was obtained from a man aged 30 to 45 in good health and CMV-seropositive. The CDR3 sequence: CASSEQASTDTQYF. Written as DNA, the CDR3 is TGTGCCAGCAGTGAACAGGCCAGCACAGATACGCAGTATTTT.